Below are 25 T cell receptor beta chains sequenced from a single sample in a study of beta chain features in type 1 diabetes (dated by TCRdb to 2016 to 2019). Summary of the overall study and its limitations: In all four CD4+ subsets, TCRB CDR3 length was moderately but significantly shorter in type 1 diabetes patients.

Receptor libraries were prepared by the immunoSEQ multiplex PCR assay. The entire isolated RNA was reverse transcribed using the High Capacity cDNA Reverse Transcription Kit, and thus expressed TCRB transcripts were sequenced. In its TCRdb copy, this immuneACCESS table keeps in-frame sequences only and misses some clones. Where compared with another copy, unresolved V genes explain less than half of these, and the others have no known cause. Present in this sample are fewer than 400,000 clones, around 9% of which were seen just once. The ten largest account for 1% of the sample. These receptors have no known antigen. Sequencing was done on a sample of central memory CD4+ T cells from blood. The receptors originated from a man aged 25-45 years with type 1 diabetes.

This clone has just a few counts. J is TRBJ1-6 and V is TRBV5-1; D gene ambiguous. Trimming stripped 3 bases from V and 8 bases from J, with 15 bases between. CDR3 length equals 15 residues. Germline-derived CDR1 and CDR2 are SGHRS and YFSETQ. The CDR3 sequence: CASSSGRVTDSPLHF. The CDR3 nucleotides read TGCGCCAGCAGCTCCGGGCGGGTAACGGATTCACCCCTCCACTTT.

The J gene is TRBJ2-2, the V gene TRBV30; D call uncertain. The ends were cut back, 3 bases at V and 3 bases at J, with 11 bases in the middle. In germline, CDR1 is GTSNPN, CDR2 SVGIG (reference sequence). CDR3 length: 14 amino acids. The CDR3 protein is CAWSTLVDTGELFF. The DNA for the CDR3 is TGTGCCTGGAGCACTCTGGTAGACACCGGGGAGCTGTTTTTT.

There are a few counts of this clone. The CDR3 DNA reads as TGTGCCTGGAGTGTCTCTAGGAGAGGAGAGACCCAGTACTTC. Translated: CAWSVSRRGETQYF. The chain recombines TRBV30 with TRBJ2-5, with D unclear. With 0 bases removed from V and 4 bases from J, the gap between germline ends came to 12 bases. The length of the CDR3 is 14 residues. Germline assignment: CDR1 GTSNPN and CDR2 SVGIG (reference sequence).

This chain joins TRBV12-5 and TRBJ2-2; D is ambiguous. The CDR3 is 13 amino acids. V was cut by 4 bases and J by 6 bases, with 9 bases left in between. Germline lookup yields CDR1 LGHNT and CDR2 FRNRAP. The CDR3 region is CASGSDWAGELFF. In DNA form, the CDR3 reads TGTGCTAGTGGTTCAGACTGGGCCGGGGAGCTGTTTTTT.

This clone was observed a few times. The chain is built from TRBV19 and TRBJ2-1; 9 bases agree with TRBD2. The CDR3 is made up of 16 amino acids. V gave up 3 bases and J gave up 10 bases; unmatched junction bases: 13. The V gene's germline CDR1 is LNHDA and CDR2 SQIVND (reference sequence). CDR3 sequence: CASSMPVAGGPGEQFF. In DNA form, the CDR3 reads TGTGCCAGTAGTATGCCGGTGGCGGGGGGGCCGGGCGAGCAGTTCTTC.

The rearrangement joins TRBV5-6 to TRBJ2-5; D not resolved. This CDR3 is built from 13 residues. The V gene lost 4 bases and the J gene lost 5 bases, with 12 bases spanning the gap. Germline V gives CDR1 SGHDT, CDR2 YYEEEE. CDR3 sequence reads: CASSPRSFETQYF. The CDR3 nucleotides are TGTGCCAGCAGCCCCCGGTCGTTCGAGACCCAGTACTTC.

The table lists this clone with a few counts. Written as DNA, the CDR3 is TGTGCCAGCGGGAAACAGGGGCGGTTGGAAAAACTGTTTTTT. This sequence encodes CASGKQGRLEKLFF. The chain links TRBV25-1 to TRBJ1-4; the match to TRBD1 covers 7 bases. V trimming: 8 bases; J trimming: 8 bases; junction bases outside the gene matches: 11. The CDR3 is 14 residues long. Germline lookup yields CDR1 MGHDK and CDR2 SYGVNS.

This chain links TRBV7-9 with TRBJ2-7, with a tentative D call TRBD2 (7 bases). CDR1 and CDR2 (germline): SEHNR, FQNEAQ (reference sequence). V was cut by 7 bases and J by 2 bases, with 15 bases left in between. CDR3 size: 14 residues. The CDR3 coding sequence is TGTGCCAGCAAAGGGGGGGCACCAACCTACGAGCAGTACTTC. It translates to CASKGGAPTYEQYF.

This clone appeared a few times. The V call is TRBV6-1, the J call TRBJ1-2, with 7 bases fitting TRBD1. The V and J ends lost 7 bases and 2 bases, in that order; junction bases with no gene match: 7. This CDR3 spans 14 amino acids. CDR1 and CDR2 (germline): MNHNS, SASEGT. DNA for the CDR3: TGTGCCAGCAATATGGACAGGTTCAACTATGGCTACACCTTC. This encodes CASNMDRFNYGYTF.

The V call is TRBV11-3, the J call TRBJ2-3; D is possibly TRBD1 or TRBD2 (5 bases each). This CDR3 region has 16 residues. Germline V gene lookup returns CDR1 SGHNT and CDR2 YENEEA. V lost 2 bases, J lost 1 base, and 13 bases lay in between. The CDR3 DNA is TGTGCCAGCAGCTTAAATACCGGGGCCGGCACAGATACGCAGTATTTT. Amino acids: CASSLNTGAGTDTQYF.

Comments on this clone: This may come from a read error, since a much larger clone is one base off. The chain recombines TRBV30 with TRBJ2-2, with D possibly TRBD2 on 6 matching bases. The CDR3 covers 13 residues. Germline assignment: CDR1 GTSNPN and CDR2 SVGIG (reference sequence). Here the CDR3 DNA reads TGTGTCTGGAGTTTTGACGGGAGCGGGGAGCTGTTTTTT. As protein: CVWSFDGSGELFF.

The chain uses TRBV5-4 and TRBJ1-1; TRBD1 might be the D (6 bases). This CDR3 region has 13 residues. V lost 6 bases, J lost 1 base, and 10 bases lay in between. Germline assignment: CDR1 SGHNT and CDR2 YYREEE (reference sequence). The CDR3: CASTTGKNTEAFF. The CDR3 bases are TGTGCCAGCACTACAGGGAAGAACACTGAAGCTTTCTTT.

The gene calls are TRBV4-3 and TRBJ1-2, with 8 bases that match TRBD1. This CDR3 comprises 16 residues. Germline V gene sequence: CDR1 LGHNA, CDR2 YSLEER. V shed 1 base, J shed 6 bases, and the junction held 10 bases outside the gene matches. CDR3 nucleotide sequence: TGCGCCAGCAGCCAAGTTTTAAGTGGACAGGGCGATGGCTACACCTTC. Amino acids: CASSQVLSGQGDGYTF.

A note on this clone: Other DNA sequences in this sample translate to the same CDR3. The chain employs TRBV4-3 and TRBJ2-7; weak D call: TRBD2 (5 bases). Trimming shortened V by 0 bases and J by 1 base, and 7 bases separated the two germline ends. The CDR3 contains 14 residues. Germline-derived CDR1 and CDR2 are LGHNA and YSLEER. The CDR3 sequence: CASSQEAGSYEQYF. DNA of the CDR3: TGCGCCAGCAGCCAAGAGGCGGGTTCCTACGAGCAGTACTTC.

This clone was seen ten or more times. In DNA, the CDR3 is TGCAGCGTCGGGGGGGCCGGGACAGATACGCAGTATTTT. Residues: CSVGGAGTDTQYF. The rearrangement uses TRBV29-1 and TRBJ2-3; the match to TRBD2 covers 8 bases. Losses at the gene ends were 6 bases for V and 3 bases for J; bases not matched to a gene: 5. The CDR3 consists of 13 residues. CDR1 and CDR2 from the germline V gene are SQVTM and ANQGSEA.

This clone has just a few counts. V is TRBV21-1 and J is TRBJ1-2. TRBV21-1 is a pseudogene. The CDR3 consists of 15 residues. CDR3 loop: CASSKDGRAGYGYTF. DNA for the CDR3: TGTGCCAGCAGCAAAGACGGGAGAGCTGGCTATGGCTACACCTTC.

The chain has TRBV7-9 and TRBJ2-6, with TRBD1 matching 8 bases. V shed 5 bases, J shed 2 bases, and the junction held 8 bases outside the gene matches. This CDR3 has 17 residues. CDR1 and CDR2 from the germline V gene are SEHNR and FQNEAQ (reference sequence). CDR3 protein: CASSPRTGRTGANVLTF. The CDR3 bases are TGTGCCAGCAGCCCACGGACAGGGCGAACTGGGGCCAACGTCCTGACTTTC. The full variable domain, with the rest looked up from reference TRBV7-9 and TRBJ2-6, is DTGVSQNPRHKITKRGQNVTFRCDPISEHNRLYWYRQTLGQGPEFLTYFQNEAQLEKSRLLSDRFSAERPKGSFSTLEIQRTEQGDSAMYLCASSPRTGRTGANVLTFGAGSRLTVL.

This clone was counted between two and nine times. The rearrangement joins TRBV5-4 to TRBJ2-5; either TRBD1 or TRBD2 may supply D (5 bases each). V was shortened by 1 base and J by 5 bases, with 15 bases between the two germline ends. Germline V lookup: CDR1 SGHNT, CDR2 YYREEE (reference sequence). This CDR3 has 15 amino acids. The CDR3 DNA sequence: TGTGCCAGCAGCTTGTTTAACCACGGGGCCGAGACCCAGTACTTC. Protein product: CASSLFNHGAETQYF.

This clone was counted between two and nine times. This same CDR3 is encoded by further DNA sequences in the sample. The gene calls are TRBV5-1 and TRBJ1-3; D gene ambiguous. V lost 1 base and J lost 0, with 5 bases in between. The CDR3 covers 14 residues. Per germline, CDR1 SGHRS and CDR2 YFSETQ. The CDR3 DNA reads TGCGCCAGCAGCTTGCGAAGCTCTGGAAACACCATATATTTT. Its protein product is CASSLRSSGNTIYF.

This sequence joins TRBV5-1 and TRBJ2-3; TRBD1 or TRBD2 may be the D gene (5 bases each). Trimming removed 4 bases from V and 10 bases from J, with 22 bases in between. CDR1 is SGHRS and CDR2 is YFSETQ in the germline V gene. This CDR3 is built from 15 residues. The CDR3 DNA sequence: TGCGCCAGCAGCGGGAACCGGGACCTAGGCGGCTCGCAGTATTTT. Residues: CASSGNRDLGGSQYF.

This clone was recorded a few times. The CDR3 loop is CASSLAAGSYEQYF. The CDR3 DNA reads TGCGCCAGCAGCTTGGCGGCCGGATCCTACGAGCAGTACTTC. V is TRBV5-1 and J is TRBJ2-7; D is unclear. Germline CDR1 SGHRS, CDR2 YFSETQ. V lost 0 bases and J lost 1, with 8 bases in between. This CDR3 is built from 14 residues.

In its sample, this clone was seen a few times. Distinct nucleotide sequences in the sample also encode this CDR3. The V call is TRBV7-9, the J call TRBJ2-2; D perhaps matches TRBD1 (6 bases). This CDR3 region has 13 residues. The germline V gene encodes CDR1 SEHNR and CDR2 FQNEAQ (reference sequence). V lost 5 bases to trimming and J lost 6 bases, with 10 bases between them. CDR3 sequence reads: CASSPTGSGELFF. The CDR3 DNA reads TGTGCCAGCAGCCCTACAGGGTCCGGGGAGCTGTTTTTT.

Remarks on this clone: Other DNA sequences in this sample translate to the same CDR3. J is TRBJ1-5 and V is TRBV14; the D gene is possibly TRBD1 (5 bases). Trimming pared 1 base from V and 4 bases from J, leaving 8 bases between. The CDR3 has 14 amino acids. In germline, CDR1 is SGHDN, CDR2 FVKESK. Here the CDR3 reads CASSQAGTNQPQHF. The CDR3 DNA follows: TGTGCCAGCAGCCAAGCCGGGACGAATCAGCCCCAGCATTTT. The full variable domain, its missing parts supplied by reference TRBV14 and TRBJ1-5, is EAGVTQFPSHSVIEKGQTVTLRCDPISGHDNLYWYRRVMGKEIKFLLHFVKESKQDESGMPNNRFLAERTGGTYSTLKVQPAELEDSGVYFCASSQAGTNQPQHFGDGTRLSIL.

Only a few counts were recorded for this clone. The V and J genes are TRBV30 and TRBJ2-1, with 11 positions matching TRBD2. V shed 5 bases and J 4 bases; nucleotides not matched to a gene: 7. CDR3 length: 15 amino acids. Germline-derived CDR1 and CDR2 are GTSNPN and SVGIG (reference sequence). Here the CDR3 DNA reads TGTGCCTGGGTGCTAGCGGGGGGAAGGTACAATGAGCAGTTCTTC. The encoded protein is CAWVLAGGRYNEQFF.

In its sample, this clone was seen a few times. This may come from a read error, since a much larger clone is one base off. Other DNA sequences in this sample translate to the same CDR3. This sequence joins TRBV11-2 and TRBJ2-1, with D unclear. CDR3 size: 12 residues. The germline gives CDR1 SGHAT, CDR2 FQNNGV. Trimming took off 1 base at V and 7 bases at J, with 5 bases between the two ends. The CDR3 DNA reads TGTGCCAGCAGCTTAGTGGGGAATGAGCAGTTCTTC. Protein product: CASSLVGNEQFF.